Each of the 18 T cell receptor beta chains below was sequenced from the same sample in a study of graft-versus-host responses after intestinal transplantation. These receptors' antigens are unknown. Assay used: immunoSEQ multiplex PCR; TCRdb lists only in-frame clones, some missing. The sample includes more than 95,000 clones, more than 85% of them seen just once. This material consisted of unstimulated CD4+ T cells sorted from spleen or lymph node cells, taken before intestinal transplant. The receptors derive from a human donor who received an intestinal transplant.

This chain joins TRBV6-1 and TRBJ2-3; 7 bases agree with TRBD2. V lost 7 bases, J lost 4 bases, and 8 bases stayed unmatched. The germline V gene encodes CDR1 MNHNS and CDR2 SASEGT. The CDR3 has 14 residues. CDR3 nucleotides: TGTGCCAGCACCGAAGGACGGGGGGCAGATACGCAGTATTTT. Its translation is CASTEGRGADTQYF.

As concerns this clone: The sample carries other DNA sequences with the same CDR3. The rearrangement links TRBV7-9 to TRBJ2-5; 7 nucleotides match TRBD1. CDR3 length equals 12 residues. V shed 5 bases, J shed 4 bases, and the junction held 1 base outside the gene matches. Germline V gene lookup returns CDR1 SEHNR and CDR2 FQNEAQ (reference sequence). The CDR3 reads CASSRQGETQYF. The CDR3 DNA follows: TGTGCCAGCAGCCGACAGGGAGAGACCCAGTACTTC.

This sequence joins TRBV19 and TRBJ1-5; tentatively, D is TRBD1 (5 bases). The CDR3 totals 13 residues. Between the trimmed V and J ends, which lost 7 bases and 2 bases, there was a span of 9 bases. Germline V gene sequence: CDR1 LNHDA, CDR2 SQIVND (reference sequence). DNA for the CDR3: TGTGCCAGTAAGGGGCGAGGCAATCAGCCCCAGCATTTT. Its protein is CASKGRGNQPQHF. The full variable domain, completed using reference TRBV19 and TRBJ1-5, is DGGITQSPKYLFRKEGQNVTLSCEQNLNHDAMYWYRQDPGQGLRLIYYSQIVNDFQKGDIAEGYSVSREKKESFPLTVTSAQKNPTAFYLCASKGRGNQPQHFGDGTRLSIL.

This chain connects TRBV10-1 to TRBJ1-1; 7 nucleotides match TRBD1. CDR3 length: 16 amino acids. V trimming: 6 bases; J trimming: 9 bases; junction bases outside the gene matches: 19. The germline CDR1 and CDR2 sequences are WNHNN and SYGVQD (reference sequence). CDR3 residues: CASSGTPGQSPIKAFF. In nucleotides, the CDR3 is TGCGCCAGCAGCGGAACGCCGGGACAGAGTCCGATTAAAGCTTTCTTT.

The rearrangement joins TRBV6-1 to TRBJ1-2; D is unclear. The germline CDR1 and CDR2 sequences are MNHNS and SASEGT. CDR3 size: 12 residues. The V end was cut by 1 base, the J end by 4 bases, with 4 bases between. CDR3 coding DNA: TGTGCCAGCAGTGAAGATCGCTATGGCTACACCTTC. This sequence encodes CASSEDRYGYTF.

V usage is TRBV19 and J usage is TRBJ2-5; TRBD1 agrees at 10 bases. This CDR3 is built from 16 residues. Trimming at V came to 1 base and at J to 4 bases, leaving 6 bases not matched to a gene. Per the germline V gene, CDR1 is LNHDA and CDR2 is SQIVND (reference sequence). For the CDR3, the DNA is TGTGCCAGTAGTATAGGCCCGACAGGGGGCTTAGAGACCCAGTACTTC. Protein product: CASSIGPTGGLETQYF.

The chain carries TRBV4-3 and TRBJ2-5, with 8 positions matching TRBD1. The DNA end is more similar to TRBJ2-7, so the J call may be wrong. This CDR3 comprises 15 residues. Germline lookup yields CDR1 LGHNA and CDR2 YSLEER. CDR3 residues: CASSQEDRARNEQYF. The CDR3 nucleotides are TGCGCCAGCAGCCAGGAGGACAGGGCCAGGAACGAGCAGTACTTC.

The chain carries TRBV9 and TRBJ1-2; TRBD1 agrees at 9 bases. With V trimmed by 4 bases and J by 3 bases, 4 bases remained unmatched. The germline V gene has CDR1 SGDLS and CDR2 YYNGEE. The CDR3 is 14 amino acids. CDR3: CASSRQGGDYGYTF. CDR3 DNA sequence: TGTGCCAGCAGCCGACAGGGGGGGGACTATGGCTACACCTTC.

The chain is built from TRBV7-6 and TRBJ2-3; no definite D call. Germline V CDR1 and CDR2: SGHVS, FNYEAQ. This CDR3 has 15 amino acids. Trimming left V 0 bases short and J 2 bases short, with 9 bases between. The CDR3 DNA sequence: TGTGCCAGCAGCTTAGCTCCTGGAGCCACAGATACGCAGTATTTT. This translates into CASSLAPGATDTQYF.

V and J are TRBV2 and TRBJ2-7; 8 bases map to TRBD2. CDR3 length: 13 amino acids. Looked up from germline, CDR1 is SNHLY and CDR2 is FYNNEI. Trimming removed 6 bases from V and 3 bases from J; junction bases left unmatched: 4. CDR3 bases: TGTGCCAGCAGGGAGACTAGCGACTACGAGCAGTACTTC. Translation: CASRETSDYEQYF.

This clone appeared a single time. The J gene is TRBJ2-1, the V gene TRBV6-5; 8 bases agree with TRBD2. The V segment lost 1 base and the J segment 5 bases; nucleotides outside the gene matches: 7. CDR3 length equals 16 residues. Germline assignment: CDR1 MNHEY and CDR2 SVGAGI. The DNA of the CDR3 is TGTGCCAGCAGTTACTTTGGGGCGGGGGGTCACAATGAGCAGTTCTTC. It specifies CASSYFGAGGHNEQFF.

The CDR3 reads CASSVELAGVTDTQYF. The CDR3 coding sequence is TGTGCCAGCAGCGTAGAACTAGCGGGGGTCACAGATACGCAGTATTTT. The V gene is TRBV9, the J gene TRBJ2-3; TRBD2 aligns across 11 bases. Germline V gene sequence: CDR1 SGDLS, CDR2 YYNGEE. The CDR3 spans 16 residues. J lost 2 bases, V lost 0 bases, and 2 bases had no gene match.

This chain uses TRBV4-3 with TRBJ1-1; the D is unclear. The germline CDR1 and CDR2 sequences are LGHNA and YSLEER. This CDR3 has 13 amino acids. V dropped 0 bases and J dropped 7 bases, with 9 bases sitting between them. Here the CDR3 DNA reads TGCGCCAGCAGCCAAGAGGTCAGGATTGAAGCTTTCTTT. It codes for CASSQEVRIEAFF.

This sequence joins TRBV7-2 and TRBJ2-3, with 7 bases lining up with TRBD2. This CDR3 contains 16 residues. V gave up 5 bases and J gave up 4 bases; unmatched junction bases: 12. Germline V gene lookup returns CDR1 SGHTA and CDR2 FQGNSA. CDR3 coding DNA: TGTGCCAGCAGCCTCCATCCGGCGGGGGTCTCAGATACGCAGTATTTT. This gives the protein CASSLHPAGVSDTQYF.

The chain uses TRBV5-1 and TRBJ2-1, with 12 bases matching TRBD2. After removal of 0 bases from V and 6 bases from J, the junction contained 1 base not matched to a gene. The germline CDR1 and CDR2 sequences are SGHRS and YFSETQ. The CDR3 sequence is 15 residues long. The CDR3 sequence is CASSLELAGGNEQFF. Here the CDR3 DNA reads TGCGCCAGCAGCTTGGAACTAGCGGGGGGCAATGAGCAGTTCTTC.

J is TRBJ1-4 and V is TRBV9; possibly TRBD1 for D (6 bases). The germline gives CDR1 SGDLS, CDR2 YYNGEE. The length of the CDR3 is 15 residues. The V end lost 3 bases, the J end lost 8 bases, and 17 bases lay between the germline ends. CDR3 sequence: CASSGGNRVGEKLFF. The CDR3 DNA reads TGTGCCAGCAGCGGAGGGAACAGGGTCGGGGAAAAACTGTTTTTT.

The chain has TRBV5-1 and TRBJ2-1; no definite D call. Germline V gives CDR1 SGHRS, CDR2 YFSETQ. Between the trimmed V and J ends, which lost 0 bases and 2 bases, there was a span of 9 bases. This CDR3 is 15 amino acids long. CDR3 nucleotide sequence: TGCGCCAGCAGCTTGGCGGGTTACGCCTACAATGAGCAGTTCTTC. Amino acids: CASSLAGYAYNEQFF.

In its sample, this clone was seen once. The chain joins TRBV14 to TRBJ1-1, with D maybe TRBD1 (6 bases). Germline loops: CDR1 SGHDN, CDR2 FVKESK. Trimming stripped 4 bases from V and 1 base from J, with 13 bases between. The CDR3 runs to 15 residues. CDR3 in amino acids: CASSPPGTPNTEAFF. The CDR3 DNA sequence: TGTGCCAGCAGCCCCCCCGGGACACCGAACACTGAAGCTTTCTTT.